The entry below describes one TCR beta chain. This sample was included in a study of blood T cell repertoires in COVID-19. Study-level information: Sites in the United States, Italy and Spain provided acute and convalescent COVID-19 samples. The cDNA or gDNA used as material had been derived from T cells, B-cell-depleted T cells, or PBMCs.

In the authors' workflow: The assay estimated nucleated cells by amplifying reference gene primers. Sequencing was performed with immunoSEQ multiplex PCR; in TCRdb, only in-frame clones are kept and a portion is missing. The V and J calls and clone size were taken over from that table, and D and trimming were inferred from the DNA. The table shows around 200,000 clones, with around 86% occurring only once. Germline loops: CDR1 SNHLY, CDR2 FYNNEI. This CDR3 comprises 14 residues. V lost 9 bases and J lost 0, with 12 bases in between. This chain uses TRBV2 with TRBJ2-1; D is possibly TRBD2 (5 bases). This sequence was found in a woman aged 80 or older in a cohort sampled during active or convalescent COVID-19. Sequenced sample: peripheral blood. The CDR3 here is CASTGIPSYNEQFF. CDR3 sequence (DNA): TGTGCCAGTACGGGAATCCCCTCCTACAATGAGCAGTTCTTC.